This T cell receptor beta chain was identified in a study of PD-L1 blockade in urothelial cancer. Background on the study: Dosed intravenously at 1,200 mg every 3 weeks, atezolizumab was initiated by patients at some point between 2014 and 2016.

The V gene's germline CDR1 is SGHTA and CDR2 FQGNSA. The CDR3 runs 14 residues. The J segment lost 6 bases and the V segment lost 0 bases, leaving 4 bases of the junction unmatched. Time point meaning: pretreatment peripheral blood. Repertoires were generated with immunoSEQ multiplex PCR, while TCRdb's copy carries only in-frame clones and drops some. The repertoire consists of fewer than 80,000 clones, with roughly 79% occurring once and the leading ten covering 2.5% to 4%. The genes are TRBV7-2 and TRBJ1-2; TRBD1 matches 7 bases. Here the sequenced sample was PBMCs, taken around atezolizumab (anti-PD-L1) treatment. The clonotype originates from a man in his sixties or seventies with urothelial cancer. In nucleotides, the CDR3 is TGTGCCAGCAGCTTAGCCAGGGGGTACGATGGCTACACCTTC. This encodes CASSLARGYDGYTF.